Listed here are 21 T cell receptor beta chains from one sample, sequenced in a study of blood T cell repertoires in COVID-19. The assay was immunoSEQ multiplex PCR, and TCRdb's table has in-frame clones only and misses some. The data hold some 61,000 clones, with nearly 90% observed a single time. The sample consisted of peripheral blood. Receptors were obtained from a man aged 55 to 70 with acute or convalescent COVID-19.

V usage is TRBV29-1 and J usage is TRBJ1-2; possible D gene TRBD1, 6 bases. With 6 bases removed from V and 4 bases from J, the gap between germline ends came to 18 bases. The CDR3 is made up of 14 amino acids. Looked up from germline, CDR1 is SQVTM and CDR2 is ANQGSEA. The CDR3 spells CSVERGGWSYGYTF. CDR3 sequence (DNA): TGCAGCGTCGAAAGGGGGGGCTGGAGCTATGGCTACACCTTC.

This chain uses TRBV2 with TRBJ2-2, with 7 bases aligning to TRBD2. V dropped 4 bases and J dropped 4; count of bases not matched to a gene: 6. CDR3 size: 15 residues. CDR1 and CDR2 (germline): SNHLY, FYNNEI. CDR3 in amino acids: CASSGGGGPTGELFF. The CDR3 DNA reads as TGTGCCAGCAGTGGGGGCGGGGGTCCCACCGGGGAGCTGTTTTTT.

By share, this clone ranks as medium-sized. The chain links TRBV2 to TRBJ1-5; D call uncertain. CDR1 SNHLY and CDR2 FYNNEI come from the germline V gene. Between the trimmed V and J ends, which lost 3 bases and 4 bases, there was a span of 7 bases. The CDR3 extends over 13 amino acids. In nucleotides, the CDR3 is TGTGCCAGCAGTGAGGGGAGAAATCAGCCCCAGCATTTT. Protein sequence: CASSEGRNQPQHF.

The gene calls are TRBV3-1 (or the pseudogene TRBV3-2) and TRBJ1-1, with D perhaps TRBD1 (5 bases). Germline V gene sequence: CDR1 LGHDT, CDR2 YNNKEL (reference sequence). The length of the CDR3 is 13 residues. V lost 1 base, J lost 7 bases, and 10 bases lay in between. The CDR3 sequence is CASSQVSGFEAFF. DNA for the CDR3: TGTGCCAGCAGCCAAGTGTCAGGGTTTGAAGCTTTCTTT.

The rearrangement joins TRBV10-3 to TRBJ2-1, with D possibly TRBD2 on 6 matching bases. The CDR3 extends over 15 amino acids. CDR1 is ENHRY and CDR2 is SYGVKD in the germline V gene. V was clipped by 7 bases and J by 0 bases, with 13 bases between them. This CDR3 reads CAIKAGPASYNEQFF. For the CDR3, the DNA is TGTGCCATCAAGGCGGGGCCAGCCTCCTACAATGAGCAGTTCTTC.

The chain employs TRBV19 and TRBJ1-5; TRBD1 might be the D (6 bases). CDR3 length equals 17 residues. From germline, CDR1 is LNHDA and CDR2 SQIVND (reference sequence). The V and J ends lost 4 bases and 5 bases respectively, with 21 bases between them. The CDR3 sequence: CASSSPPLGQPDQPQHF. In DNA, the CDR3 is TGTGCCAGTAGTAGCCCTCCCCTTGGACAGCCGGATCAGCCCCAGCATTTT. Full variable domain (missing parts from reference TRBV19 and TRBJ1-5): DGGITQSPKYLFRKEGQNVTLSCEQNLNHDAMYWYRQDPGQGLRLIYYSQIVNDFQKGDIAEGYSVSREKKESFPLTVTSAQKNPTAFYLCASSSPPLGQPDQPQHFGDGTRLSIL.

The V and J genes are TRBV10-3 and TRBJ2-1; TRBD1 aligns across 9 bases. This CDR3 spans 16 amino acids. Germline V lookup: CDR1 ENHRY, CDR2 SYGVKD. Germline trimming cut 6 bases from V and 8 bases from J; bases unmatched to any gene: 14. The CDR3 coding sequence is TGTGCCATCAGCCCTTGGACAGGGGTGATTGGCCATGAGCAGTTCTTC. Encoded protein: CAISPWTGVIGHEQFF.

The chain combines TRBV19 with TRBJ2-1; 9 positions agree with TRBD1. Germline CDR1 is LNHDA and CDR2 is SQIVND (reference sequence). Losses at the gene ends were 5 bases for V and 9 bases for J; bases not matched to a gene: 14. The CDR3 length is 16 residues. The CDR3 protein is CASSRLWTGVRGEQFF. CDR3 DNA sequence: TGTGCCAGTAGTCGCCTCTGGACAGGGGTCCGAGGTGAGCAGTTCTTC.

This clone came up a few times. V and J are TRBV2 and TRBJ1-2, with 9 bases fitting TRBD1. V lost 6 bases and J lost 7; bases outside the gene matches: 3. This CDR3 region has 12 residues. Per germline, CDR1 SNHLY and CDR2 FYNNEI. CDR3 DNA sequence: TGTGCCAGCAGCCGGACAGGGGCTGGCTACACCTTC. Amino acids: CASSRTGAGYTF.

This rearrangement joins TRBV19 to TRBJ1-1; the match to TRBD1 covers 8 bases. The ends lost 5 bases at V and 4 bases at J; junction bases unmatched: 3. The germline CDR1 and CDR2 sequences are LNHDA and SQIVND (reference sequence). The CDR3 length is 13 residues. CDR3 amino acids: CASSYRGGTEAFF. The CDR3 region has the DNA TGTGCCAGTAGTTACAGGGGGGGCACTGAAGCTTTCTTT.

The J gene is TRBJ1-3, the V gene TRBV6-6, with D unclear. This CDR3 spans 15 amino acids. Germline-derived CDR1 and CDR2 are MNHNY and SVGAGI (reference sequence). V was pared by 6 bases and J by 0 bases, with 12 bases between. The CDR3 is CASSERRISGNTIYF. The CDR3 nucleotides read TGTGCCAGCAGCGAGCGACGAATCTCTGGAAACACCATATATTTT.

The chain uses TRBV27 and TRBJ2-1; D might be TRBD2 (6 bases). The germline V gene has CDR1 MNHEY and CDR2 SMNVEV (reference sequence). The V and J ends lost 4 bases and 0 bases respectively, with 7 bases between them. The CDR3 runs to 14 residues. CDR3 bases: TGTGCCAGCAGTTGGGGGGACTCCTACAATGAGCAGTTCTTC. It encodes CASSWGDSYNEQFF.

The chain carries TRBV5-1 and TRBJ1-2, with D maybe TRBD1 (6 bases). V dropped 0 bases and J dropped 7 bases, with 13 bases sitting between them. This CDR3 has 14 residues. Germline CDR1 is SGHRS and CDR2 is YFSETQ. The CDR3 DNA sequence: TGCGCCAGCAGCTTGGAGCGGGGGGCGAGTGGCTACACCTTC. Protein: CASSLERGASGYTF.

This sequence joins TRBV20-1 and TRBJ2-1; D is perhaps TRBD2 (5 bases). CDR3 size: 16 residues. Germline CDR1 and CDR2: DFQATT and SNEGSKA (reference sequence). V shed 3 bases and J shed 9 bases, with 24 bases lying between them. The CDR3 coding sequence is TGCAGTGCTAGTAGGTTGAGGCTAGGTACTAGGTTTGAGCAGTTCTTC. It is translated as CSASRLRLGTRFEQFF.

The chain combines TRBV9 with TRBJ1-3; D may be TRBD1 (5 bases). This CDR3 is built from 15 residues. The V and J ends lost 0 bases and 1 base respectively, with 8 bases between them. From germline, CDR1 is SGDLS and CDR2 YYNGEE. The CDR3 coding sequence is TGTGCCAGCAGCGTAGCAGGGTTATCTGGAAACACCATATATTTT. This encodes CASSVAGLSGNTIYF.

The chain employs TRBV2 and TRBJ1-5; 9 bases fit TRBD1. This CDR3 region has 15 residues. Germline CDR1 SNHLY, CDR2 FYNNEI. J lost 9 bases, V lost 4 bases, and 10 bases had no gene match. For the CDR3, the DNA is TGTGCCAGCAGTGCTCGGGACAGGGCCCTGCGGCCCCAGCATTTT. Its protein product is CASSARDRALRPQHF. Full variable domain (rest looked up from reference TRBV2 and TRBJ1-5): EPEVTQTPSHQVTQMGQEVILRCVPISNHLYFYWYRQILGQKVEFLVSFYNNEISEKSEIFDDQFSVERPDGSNFTLKIRSTKLEDSAMYFCASSARDRALRPQHFGDGTRLSIL.

Details on this clone: The junction differs from germline at one of its ends, possibly a read error. J is TRBJ2-5 and V is TRBV7-7; TRBD1 matches 8 bases. Germline V CDR1 and CDR2: SSHAT, FNYEAQ (reference sequence). This CDR3 is 14 amino acids long. The DNA for the CDR3 is TGTGCTAGCAGCTTAGAGACAGGGGTGGAGACCCAGTACTTC. Translated, it gives CASSLETGVETQYF.

The chain employs TRBV7-8 and TRBJ2-3; 10 bases fit TRBD2. The germline gives CDR1 SGHVS, CDR2 FQNEAQ. CDR3 length: 15 residues. V trimming: 2 bases; J trimming: 4 bases; junction bases outside the gene matches: 3. The CDR3 protein is CASSLRGLAPDTQYF. CDR3 DNA sequence: TGTGCCAGCAGCTTACGGGGACTAGCGCCAGATACGCAGTATTTT.

J is TRBJ1-2 and V is TRBV6-5; no definite D call. This CDR3 is built from 11 residues. V lost 6 bases to trimming and J lost 8 bases, with 10 bases between them. Germline loops: CDR1 MNHEY, CDR2 SVGAGI. CDR3 sequence reads: CASSEGAGYTF. CDR3 DNA sequence: TGTGCCAGCAGCGAGGGCGCGGGCTACACCTTC.

This clone occurred a few times. The chain uses TRBV2 and TRBJ1-1, with TRBD1 matching over 8 bases. Germline assignment: CDR1 SNHLY and CDR2 FYNNEI. There are 12 residues in the CDR3. The V segment lost 6 bases and the J segment 10 bases; nucleotides outside the gene matches: 7. The CDR3 DNA reads as TGTGCCAGCAGGCAGGGGGCACCAGGAGCTTTCTTT. Amino acids: CASRQGAPGAFF. Full variable domain (outside the CDR3, taken from reference TRBV2 and TRBJ1-1): EPEVTQTPSHQVTQMGQEVILRCVPISNHLYFYWYRQILGQKVEFLVSFYNNEISEKSEIFDDQFSVERPDGSNFTLKIRSTKLEDSAMYFCASRQGAPGAFFGQGTRLTVV.

The gene calls are TRBV5-4 and TRBJ2-1, with TRBD2 as a possible D gene (6 bases). CDR3 length equals 13 residues. Looked up from germline, CDR1 is SGHNT and CDR2 is YYREEE (reference sequence). Trimming cost V 6 bases and J 8 bases, with 15 bases left between them. For the CDR3, the DNA is TGTGCCAGCACGGGGGTAGGTGCGGATGAGCAGTTCTTC. Protein product: CASTGVGADEQFF.